One and the same sample provided the 21 T cell receptor beta chains below, sequenced in a study of blood T cell repertoires in COVID-19. Profiled with immunoSEQ multiplex PCR; TCRdb holds only in-frame clones, not every one. The sample lists hundreds of thousands of clones, around nine tenths seen once, with about 7.3% in the top ten. Sequenced: peripheral blood. The receptors shown here come from an older woman with COVID-19, enrolled during active disease.

The chain carries TRBV6-5 and TRBJ2-3; D is perhaps TRBD2 (6 bases). In germline, CDR1 is MNHEY, CDR2 SVGAGI. This CDR3 is 12 amino acids long. V was clipped by 7 bases and J by 10 bases, with 15 bases between them. CDR3 nucleotides: TGTGCCAGCATCGAAAGCCGGGAGTCGCAGTATTTT. This sequence encodes CASIESRESQYF.

The gene calls are TRBV30 and TRBJ1-1; no firm D call. Germline assignment: CDR1 GTSNPN and CDR2 SVGIG (reference sequence). The CDR3 runs 13 residues. V gave up 0 bases and J gave up 1 base, with 6 bases separating them. In nucleotides, the CDR3 is TGTGCCTGGAGTGTAATACAGAACACTGAAGCTTTCTTT. It codes for CAWSVIQNTEAFF.

The V call is TRBV19, the J call TRBJ1-5; 11 bases map to TRBD1. The length of the CDR3 is 15 residues. Germline CDR1 reads LNHDA; CDR2 reads SQIVND (reference sequence). The V segment lost 5 bases and the J segment 7 bases; nucleotides outside the gene matches: 7. As DNA, the CDR3 is TGTGCCAGTAGTCCTCTCCGGGACAGGGGGCAGCCCCAGCATTTT. It is translated as CASSPLRDRGQPQHF.

The CDR3, as DNA: TGTGCCAGCAGCTTCCCATCCTCGACAGGGGTCGGCACAGATACGCAGTATTTT. It translates to CASSFPSSTGVGTDTQYF. The chain carries TRBV7-6 and TRBJ2-3; 8 bases line up with TRBD1. Unmatched junction bases numbered 12, after V lost 3 bases and J lost 1 base. Germline V gene sequence: CDR1 SGHVS, CDR2 FNYEAQ. The CDR3 has 18 amino acids.

The chain combines TRBV12-3 or TRBV12-4 with TRBJ2-3; 8 nucleotides match TRBD2. The CDR3 consists of 13 residues. V was pared by 6 bases and J by 2 bases, with 1 base of the junction left unmatched. The CDR3 nucleotides read TGTGCCAGCAGCGGGGGGGCCACAGATACGCAGTATTTT. As protein: CASSGGATDTQYF.

V is TRBV6-2 or TRBV6-3 and J is TRBJ2-1; TRBD1 matches 10 bases. With 3 bases clipped from V and 0 bases from J, the junction kept 14 bases outside the gene matches. The germline V gene encodes CDR1 MNHEY and CDR2 SVGEGT. The CDR3 loop spans 20 amino acids. CDR3 sequence: CASSYTRRDRGFSSYNEQFF. As DNA, the CDR3 is TGTGCCAGCAGTTATACTCGCCGGGACAGGGGATTTTCCTCCTACAATGAGCAGTTCTTC.

This clone was found once. V and J are TRBV27 and TRBJ2-6; D is uncertain. Trimming removed 2 bases from V and 0 bases from J, with 8 bases in between. The germline CDR1 and CDR2 sequences are MNHEY and SMNVEV (reference sequence). This CDR3 has 16 residues. CDR3 bases: TGTGCCAGCAGTTTAAGATCTACCTCTGGGGCCAACGTCCTGACTTTC. As protein: CASSLRSTSGANVLTF.

The chain links TRBV6-5 to TRBJ2-3; 8 positions agree with TRBD1. This CDR3 has 15 residues. Unmatched junction bases numbered 11, after V lost 6 bases and J lost 6 bases. Germline V gene data show CDR1 as MNHEY and CDR2 as SVGAGI. CDR3 residues: CASRQQGARSDTQYF. The CDR3 DNA follows: TGTGCCAGCAGGCAGCAGGGGGCGCGTTCGGATACGCAGTATTTT.

Points on this clone: Other nucleotide sequences from this sample produce the same CDR3. The V call is TRBV18, the J call TRBJ2-1, with 7 bases identical to TRBD1. The CDR3 sequence is 16 residues long. Germline CDR1 KGHSH, CDR2 LQKENI. Losses at the gene ends were 6 bases for V and 0 bases for J; bases not matched to a gene: 8. CDR3 in DNA: TGTGCCAGCTCGTTGGGACAGCCCAGCTCCTACAATGAGCAGTTCTTC. Amino acid sequence: CASSLGQPSSYNEQFF.

The rearrangement joins TRBV10-1 to TRBJ1-2, with 7 bases identical to TRBD1. In germline, CDR1 is WNHNN, CDR2 SYGVQD (reference sequence). V shed 3 bases, J shed 4 bases, and the junction held 5 bases outside the gene matches. The CDR3 consists of 14 residues. The CDR3 region has the DNA TGCGCCAGCAGTGAAGGGACAGACACCTATGGCTACACCTTC. Protein: CASSEGTDTYGYTF.

CDR3 coding DNA: TGCGCCAGCAGCCAAGAACGACTAGTCAGAGAGACCCAGTACTTC. It translates to CASSQERLVRETQYF. V usage is TRBV4-3 and J usage is TRBJ2-5, with a tentative D call TRBD2 (6 bases). The CDR3 has 15 amino acids. Germline CDR1 is LGHNA and CDR2 is YSLEER. Trimming stripped 0 bases from V and 4 bases from J, with 12 bases between.

The V gene is TRBV4-3, the J gene TRBJ1-3; possible D gene TRBD1, 5 bases. V lost 4 bases and J 0 bases, leaving 13 bases between the germline ends. In germline, CDR1 is LGHNA, CDR2 YSLEER. The CDR3 runs to 16 residues. The CDR3: CASSRDSLSSGNTIYF. The CDR3 DNA reads as TGCGCCAGCAGCCGGGACTCCCTGAGCTCTGGAAACACCATATATTTT.

This sequence joins TRBV14 and TRBJ1-5, with D perhaps matching TRBD1 (6 bases). The CDR3 totals 12 residues. Germline V gene data show CDR1 as SGHDN and CDR2 as FVKESK. The V gene lost 6 bases and the J gene lost 4 bases, with 7 bases spanning the gap. The chain's CDR3 is CASRQGNQPQHF. DNA for the CDR3: TGTGCCAGCAGGCAGGGGAATCAGCCCCAGCATTTT. The full variable domain, in which reference TRBV14 and TRBJ1-5 provide the parts outside the CDR3, is EAGVTQFPSHSVIEKGQTVTLRCDPISGHDNLYWYRRVMGKEIKFLLHFVKESKQDESGMPNNRFLAERTGGTYSTLKVQPAELEDSGVYFCASRQGNQPQHFGDGTRLSIL.

This chain uses TRBV9 with TRBJ1-5; D is perhaps TRBD1 (5 bases). V was shortened by 7 bases and J by 7 bases, with 12 bases between the two germline ends. Germline CDR1 is SGDLS and CDR2 is YYNGEE. The CDR3 runs to 12 residues. CDR3 coding DNA: TGTGCCAGCGCCCAGTGGGGCCAGCCCCAGCATTTT. It encodes CASAQWGQPQHF.

This chain uses TRBV7-8 with TRBJ1-2; D gene uncertain. V gave up 4 bases and J gave up 3 bases, with 15 bases separating them. Germline V gives CDR1 SGHVS, CDR2 FQNEAQ. The CDR3 extends over 15 amino acids. CDR3: CASSSSERVDYGYTF. CDR3 nucleotide sequence: TGTGCCAGCAGCTCATCCGAGAGGGTGGACTATGGCTACACCTTC.

This chain links TRBV7-2 with TRBJ2-2, with D tentatively TRBD1 (6 bases). Germline loops: CDR1 SGHTA, CDR2 FQGNSA. Trimming took 1 base from V and 7 from J, leaving 10 bases between them. The CDR3 loop spans 14 amino acids. The CDR3 nucleotides are TGTGCCAGCAGCTTAGATAACAGGGTCGGGGAGCTGTTTTTT. It codes for CASSLDNRVGELFF.

The gene calls are TRBV9 and TRBJ2-1; D is uncertain. The V gene lost 2 bases and the J gene lost 1 base, with 7 bases spanning the gap. Germline V CDR1 and CDR2: SGDLS, YYNGEE. The CDR3 has 14 residues. The CDR3 protein is CASSVQVSYNEQFF. In nucleotides, the CDR3 is TGTGCCAGCAGCGTCCAGGTTTCCTACAATGAGCAGTTCTTC.

The chain is built from TRBV30 and TRBJ2-6; TRBD1 aligns across 7 bases. Germline assignment: CDR1 GTSNPN and CDR2 SVGIG (reference sequence). This CDR3 has 16 residues. V trimming: 4 bases; J trimming: 4 bases; junction bases outside the gene matches: 10. CDR3 region: CAWMGNRGTGANVLTF. The CDR3 DNA follows: TGTGCCTGGATGGGTAACAGGGGTACCGGGGCCAACGTCCTGACTTTC.

This chain joins TRBV7-9 and TRBJ1-3; 9 nucleotides align to TRBD1. Per the germline V gene, CDR1 is SEHNR and CDR2 is FQNEAQ (reference sequence). This CDR3 region has 15 residues. V dropped 5 bases and J dropped 4; count of bases not matched to a gene: 6. The CDR3 nucleotides are TGTGCCAGCAGCCCTCTGGGGACAGGGGGAAACACCATATATTTT. Residues: CASSPLGTGGNTIYF.

This clone showed up just once. The V gene is TRBV12-3 or TRBV12-4, the J gene TRBJ1-1, with 7 nucleotides matching TRBD1. The CDR3 runs to 12 residues. Trimming cost V 6 bases and J 7 bases; bases outside gene matches: 5. The CDR3 sequence: CASSFNRGEAFF. The DNA of the CDR3 is TGTGCCAGCAGCTTCAACAGGGGTGAAGCTTTCTTT.

CDR3 loop: CASSLTETAGNTIYF. DNA of the CDR3: TGTGCCAGCTCTCTGACCGAGACAGCCGGAAACACCATATATTTT. The chain recombines TRBV18 with TRBJ1-3; D possibly corresponds to TRBD1 (5 bases). Trimming left V 6 bases short and J 4 bases short, with 16 bases between. Germline assignment: CDR1 KGHSH and CDR2 LQKENI. The CDR3 has 15 residues.